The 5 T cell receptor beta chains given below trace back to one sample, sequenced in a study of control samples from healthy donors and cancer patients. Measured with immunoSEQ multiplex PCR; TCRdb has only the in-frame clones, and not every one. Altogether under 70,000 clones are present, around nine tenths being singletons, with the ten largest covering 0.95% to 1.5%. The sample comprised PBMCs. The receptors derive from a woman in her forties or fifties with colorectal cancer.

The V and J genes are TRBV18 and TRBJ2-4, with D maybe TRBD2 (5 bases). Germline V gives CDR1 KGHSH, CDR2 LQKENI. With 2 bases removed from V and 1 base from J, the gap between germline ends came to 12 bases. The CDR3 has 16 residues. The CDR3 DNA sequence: TGTGCCAGCTCACCAGAACGGGGTCGCGCCAAAAACATTCAGTACTTC. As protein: CASSPERGRAKNIQYF.

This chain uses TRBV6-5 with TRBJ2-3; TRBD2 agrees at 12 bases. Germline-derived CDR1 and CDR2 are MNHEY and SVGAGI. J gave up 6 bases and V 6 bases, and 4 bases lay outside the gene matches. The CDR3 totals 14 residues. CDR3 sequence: CASSLAGGLDTQYF. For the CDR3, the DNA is TGTGCCAGCAGCCTAGCGGGGGGGCTCGATACGCAGTATTTT.

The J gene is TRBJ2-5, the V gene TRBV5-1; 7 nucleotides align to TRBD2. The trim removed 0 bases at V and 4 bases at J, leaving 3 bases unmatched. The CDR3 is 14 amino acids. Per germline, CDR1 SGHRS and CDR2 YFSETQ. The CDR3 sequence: CASSLAGGRETQYF. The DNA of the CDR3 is TGCGCCAGCAGCTTGGCGGGGGGAAGAGAGACCCAGTACTTC. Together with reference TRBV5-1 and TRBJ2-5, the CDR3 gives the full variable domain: KAGVTQTPRYLIKTRGQQVTLSCSPISGHRSVSWYQQTPGQGLQFLFEYFSETQRNKGNFPGRFSGRQFSNSRSEMNVSTLELGDSALYLCASSLAGGRETQYFGPGTRLLVL.

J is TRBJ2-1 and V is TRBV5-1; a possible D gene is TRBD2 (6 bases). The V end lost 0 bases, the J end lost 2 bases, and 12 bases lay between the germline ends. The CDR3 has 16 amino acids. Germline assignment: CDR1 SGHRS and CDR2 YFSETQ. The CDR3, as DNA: TGCGCCAGCAGCTTGGAGGTGCGGGACCCCTACAATGAGCAGTTCTTC. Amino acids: CASSLEVRDPYNEQFF.

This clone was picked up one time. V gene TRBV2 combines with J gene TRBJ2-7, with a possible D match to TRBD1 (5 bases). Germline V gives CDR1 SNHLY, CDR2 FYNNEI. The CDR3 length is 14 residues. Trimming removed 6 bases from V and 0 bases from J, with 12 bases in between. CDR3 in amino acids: CASRDQTASYEQYF. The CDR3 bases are TGTGCCAGCAGGGACCAGACAGCCTCCTACGAGCAGTACTTC. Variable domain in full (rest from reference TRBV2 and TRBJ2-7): EPEVTQTPSHQVTQMGQEVILRCVPISNHLYFYWYRQILGQKVEFLVSFYNNEISEKSEIFDDQFSVERPDGSNFTLKIRSTKLEDSAMYFCASRDQTASYEQYFGPGTRLTVT.